The present TCR beta chain was sequenced within a study of T cell responses to AZD1222 COVID-19 vaccine. Trimming removed 8 bases from V and 4 bases from J, with 15 bases in between. CDR1 and CDR2 from the germline V gene are MNHEY and SMNVEV (reference sequence). This CDR3 is 14 amino acids long. Assay: immunoSEQ multiplex PCR; the TCRdb copy retains only in-frame clones and omits some. The sample lists some 120,000 clones, about 93% occurring once. The sample here was peripheral blood, taken on day 0 of AZD1222 vaccination. The receptor comes from an adult in good health. This chain links TRBV27 with TRBJ2-1; TRBD2 is a possible D gene (7 bases). The DNA of the CDR3 is TGTGCCAGCGGGGAGGGGGGAACGTACAATGAGCAGTTCTTC. Its translation: CASGEGGTYNEQFF.